Listed here are 21 T cell receptor beta chains from one sample, sequenced in a study of blood T cell repertoires in COVID-19. Sequencing used immunoSEQ multiplex PCR; TCRdb keeps in-frame clones, though not all of them. The table shows under 85,000 clones, with about 82% occurring only once. The sequencing sample was made of peripheral blood. These receptors came from a human donor in a cohort sampled during active COVID-19.

This sequence joins TRBV5-1 and TRBJ2-3, with 11 bases identical to TRBD2. The CDR3 spans 17 residues. V shed 2 bases and J 1 base; nucleotides not matched to a gene: 6. Germline V gene lookup returns CDR1 SGHRS and CDR2 YFSETQ. As DNA, the CDR3 is TGCGCCAGCAGCTTTCTAGCGGGGGGCCAACGCACAGATACGCAGTATTTT. Amino acids: CASSFLAGGQRTDTQYF.

The chain is built from TRBV3-1 (or the pseudogene TRBV3-2) and TRBJ1-6; no clear D gene. The germline gives CDR1 LGHDT, CDR2 YNNKEL (reference sequence). The CDR3 length is 15 residues. Trimming pared 1 base from V and 7 bases from J, leaving 11 bases between. The CDR3 protein is CASSQARGGNSPLHF. CDR3 coding DNA: TGTGCCAGCAGCCAAGCTAGAGGCGGGAATTCACCCCTCCACTTT.

V and J are TRBV12-2 and TRBJ1-6. TRBV12-2 has pseudogene status. The length of the CDR3 is 15 residues. CDR3 coding DNA: TGTGCAAGTCGTTATGAGAGCTCCTATAATTCACCCCTCCACTTT. Protein sequence: CASRYESSYNSPLHF.

CDR3: CASSFSGSIGELFF. In DNA, the CDR3 is TGTGCCAGCAGCTTTTCAGGGTCTATCGGGGAGCTGTTTTTT. The genes are TRBV11-3 and TRBJ2-2, with D possibly TRBD1 on 5 matching bases. Germline CDR1 reads SGHNT; CDR2 reads YENEEA. V was pared by 3 bases and J by 7 bases, with 12 bases between. CDR3 size: 14 residues.

CDR3 region: CASRVRDTGYTF. Here the CDR3 DNA reads TGTGCCAGTAGGGTCCGGGATACTGGCTACACCTTC. V and J are TRBV19 and TRBJ1-2, with D hard to call. CDR1 and CDR2 (germline): LNHDA, SQIVND (reference sequence). This CDR3 has 12 residues. V lost 6 bases, J lost 7 bases, and 12 bases lay in between.

This chain links TRBV2 with TRBJ1-2; D possibly corresponds to TRBD1 (6 bases). The CDR3 has 12 amino acids. CDR1 and CDR2 (germline): SNHLY, FYNNEI. Trimming took 5 bases from V and 4 from J, leaving 8 bases between them. CDR3 in amino acids: CASSPGAYGYTF. The CDR3 bases are TGTGCCAGCAGTCCAGGGGCCTATGGCTACACCTTC.

V usage is TRBV2 and J usage is TRBJ1-5; 8 bases fit TRBD1. Trimming cost V 6 bases and J 2 bases; bases outside gene matches: 9. CDR1 SNHLY and CDR2 FYNNEI come from the germline V gene. The CDR3 extends over 16 amino acids. CDR3 sequence reads: CASRPNRGLGNQPQHF. The CDR3 DNA reads TGTGCCAGCAGACCCAACAGGGGGTTGGGCAATCAGCCCCAGCATTTT.

Only a few counts were recorded for this clone. The chain employs TRBV5-1 and TRBJ1-6; D ambiguous. The CDR3 is 15 residues long. Deletions cut 0 bases from V and 9 bases from J, with 13 bases between. Germline V gene lookup returns CDR1 SGHRS and CDR2 YFSETQ. CDR3 bases: TGCGCCAGCAGCTTGGGCCAGGTTGGAGGTTCACCCCTCCACTTT. It is translated as CASSLGQVGGSPLHF.

This sequence joins TRBV7-2 and TRBJ2-1, with 10 positions matching TRBD1. The V gene's germline CDR1 is SGHTA and CDR2 FQGNSA. The length of the CDR3 is 15 residues. V lost 5 bases, J lost 4 bases, and 5 bases stayed unmatched. The CDR3 DNA is TGTGCCAGCAGCCCCGGGACAGGGGTTTACAATGAGCAGTTCTTC. Protein: CASSPGTGVYNEQFF.

The V call is TRBV30, the J call TRBJ2-2; no reliable D call. The V end lost 2 bases, the J end lost 1 base, and 5 bases lay between the germline ends. This CDR3 is built from 13 residues. CDR1 and CDR2 (germline): GTSNPN, SVGIG (reference sequence). CDR3 DNA sequence: TGTGCCTGGAGTACTCAGAACACCGGGGAGCTGTTTTTT. It translates to CAWSTQNTGELFF.

The rearrangement joins TRBV5-1 to TRBJ1-2; D call uncertain. In germline, CDR1 is SGHRS, CDR2 YFSETQ. This CDR3 spans 17 amino acids. V lost 4 bases to trimming and J lost 4 bases, with 23 bases between them. The CDR3 reads CASSPKASGGVGYGYTF. As DNA, the CDR3 is TGCGCCAGCAGCCCAAAAGCCTCGGGCGGGGTCGGCTATGGCTACACCTTC.

The chain carries TRBV6-5 and TRBJ2-7; 8 nucleotides agree with TRBD2. The CDR3 is 15 amino acids. Per the germline V gene, CDR1 is MNHEY and CDR2 is SVGAGI. V shed 0 bases and J 6 bases; nucleotides not matched to a gene: 7. The CDR3 protein is CASSYSSSGGSEQYF. The CDR3 bases are TGTGCCAGCAGTTACTCCTCCAGCGGGGGCAGCGAGCAGTACTTC.

This clone occurred a few times. The V gene is TRBV18, the J gene TRBJ1-1; possibly TRBD1 for D (5 bases). The CDR3 is 14 residues long. V lost 6 bases and J lost 1, with 12 bases in between. The germline gives CDR1 KGHSH, CDR2 LQKENI. In DNA form, the CDR3 reads TGTGCCAGCTCCCCGGGGGGAAGGAACACTGAAGCTTTCTTT. This sequence encodes CASSPGGRNTEAFF.

This chain's CDR3 is CASSEGRSGKAFF. CDR3 DNA: TGCGCCAGCAGCGAGGGCCGATCGGGCAAAGCTTTCTTT. The chain employs TRBV5-1 and TRBJ1-1, with unresolved D. There are 13 residues in the CDR3. Trimming shortened V by 4 bases and J by 9 bases, and 16 bases separated the two germline ends. Germline lookup yields CDR1 SGHRS and CDR2 YFSETQ.

This clone was recorded once. V usage is TRBV11-2 and J usage is TRBJ2-5; 11 positions match TRBD2. V lost 5 bases and J lost 6; bases outside the gene matches: 11. The length of the CDR3 is 16 residues. From germline, CDR1 is SGHAT and CDR2 FQNNGV. The CDR3 protein is CASSPSGSGGAKTQYF. The CDR3 DNA follows: TGTGCCAGCAGCCCCTCGGGTAGCGGGGGGGCAAAGACCCAGTACTTC.

The genes are TRBV6-6 and TRBJ1-5, with D possibly matching TRBD1 (6 bases). Trimming removed 2 bases from V and 4 bases from J, with 9 bases in between. CDR3 length: 14 residues. CDR1 is MNHNY and CDR2 is SVGAGI in the germline V gene (reference sequence). This CDR3 is CASSYQQGNQPQHF. Here the CDR3 DNA reads TGTGCCAGCAGTTACCAACAGGGAAATCAGCCCCAGCATTTT.

The chain uses TRBV12-3 or TRBV12-4 and TRBJ2-1, with D possibly being TRBD1 (5 bases). This CDR3 comprises 12 residues. V was clipped by 6 bases and J by 5 bases, with 8 bases between them. The CDR3 spells CASRGLDNEQFF. In nucleotides, the CDR3 is TGTGCCAGCAGGGGGCTGGACAATGAGCAGTTCTTC.

The V call is TRBV9, the J call TRBJ2-2; weak D call: TRBD1 (5 bases). V lost 0 bases, J lost 4 bases, and 13 bases lay in between. This CDR3 comprises 16 residues. Germline CDR1 and CDR2: SGDLS and YYNGEE. CDR3 coding DNA: TGTGCCAGCAGCGTAGTCCCCAGGGCGAGCACCGGGGAGCTGTTTTTT. It specifies CASSVVPRASTGELFF.

The V gene is TRBV28, the J gene TRBJ2-7, with D tentatively TRBD1 (5 bases). V shed 5 bases and J shed 6 bases, with 20 bases lying between them. The CDR3 extends over 15 amino acids. Germline V gene lookup returns CDR1 MDHEN and CDR2 SYDVKM. The CDR3 coding sequence is TGTGCCAGCAGTGTGACCGGACGCTGGGGCCTCGAGCAGTACTTC. Amino acid sequence: CASSVTGRWGLEQYF.

V usage is TRBV7-9 and J usage is TRBJ2-7; TRBD2 agrees at 8 bases. CDR1 is SEHNR and CDR2 is FQNEAQ in the germline V gene (reference sequence). This CDR3 is 15 amino acids long. After removal of 3 bases from V and 6 bases from J, the junction contained 10 bases not matched to a gene. The CDR3 DNA sequence: TGTGCCAGCAGCTTGGGGCACGGGGGGGCTACCGAGCAGTACTTC. It is translated as CASSLGHGGATEQYF.

The chain couples TRBV27 to TRBJ2-7; 9 nucleotides align to TRBD1. This CDR3 is built from 15 residues. Germline loops: CDR1 MNHEY, CDR2 SMNVEV (reference sequence). V lost 5 bases to trimming and J lost 4 bases; unmatched junction nucleotides: 9. The CDR3, as DNA: TGTGCCAGCAGTCCTAAGGGACAGGGAAGTTACGAGCAGTACTTC. Protein: CASSPKGQGSYEQYF.